This T cell receptor beta chain was identified in a study of shared clonotypes between healthy human individuals. General study points: Enrolling few donors narrowed the genetic and exposure-history diversity that was represented.

Libraries were prepared by immunoSEQ multiplex PCR; TCRdb keeps only in-frame clonotypes and omits some of them. This sample has under 1,100,000 clones, with 75% to 85% found just once. This clone was seen only a few times. Its antigen is currently unknown. In the same sample, other DNA sequences code for this CDR3. The trim removed 6 bases at V and 6 bases at J, leaving 9 bases unmatched. Germline CDR1 KGHSH, CDR2 LQKENI. CDR3 length: 15 residues. The rearrangement links TRBV18 to TRBJ1-5, with 9 bases aligning to TRBD1. The sequence was collected from a man aged 18 to 30 in good health. Some clones in this sample may be carry-over from other donors' samples. The sample consisted of memory CD4+ T cells from PBMCs. This sample's subset: CD45RA-negative fraction. The CDR3 loop is CASSLPGTGRQPQHF. CDR3 in DNA: TGTGCCAGCTCCTTACCCGGGACAGGGCGTCAGCCCCAGCATTTT.